A selection of T cell receptor beta chains follows, all from one sample in a study of T cell responses to AZD1222 COVID-19 vaccine. Only in-frame clones appear in the TCRdb table, and some are missing; sequencing was by immunoSEQ multiplex PCR. The sample yields roughly 120,000 clones, approximately 85% seen once. This material consisted of peripheral blood, taken on day 0 of MenACWY control vaccination. The source is an adult in good health. CDR3s include the opening cysteine and the closing phenylalanine or tryptophan. The order of the fields is D gene, clone size, V gene, CDR3 length, J gene, CDR3 DNA, CDR3 protein. A D gene is named only where the DNA matches it firmly. Where a row states a size, it is once, few, many or the class of an expanded clone; other rows omit it.

>.|.|TRBV2|13|TRBJ1-5
TGTGCCAGCGATGAGGGCGGCAATCAGCCCCAGCATTTT
CASDEGGNQPQHF
>.|.|TRBV18|14|TRBJ2-1
TGTGCCAGCTCACCCCAGGGACAATACAATGAGCAGTTCTTC
CASSPQGQYNEQFF
>.|.|TRBV9|15|TRBJ1-1
TGTGCCAGCAGCGTAGCGGCGGGGAGGGTGACTGAAGCTTTCTTT
CASSVAAGRVTEAFF
>.|once|TRBV4-1|19|TRBJ1-5
TGCGCCAGCAGCCGTGGACTAGGCGGCAGGGGATTGAGCAATCAGCCCCAGCATTTT
CASSRGLGGRGLSNQPQHF
>.|.|TRBV3-1/TRBV3-2|14|TRBJ1-1
TGTGCCAGCAGCCCCACGGGACATACCACTGAAGCTTTCTTT
CASSPTGHTTEAFF
>.|.|TRBV28|12|TRBJ1-2
TGTGCCAGCAGTTTTGGGCGTTACGGCTACACCTTC
CASSFGRYGYTF
>TRBD1|.|TRBV27|13|TRBJ2-7
TGTGCCAGCAGTCGGGACAGAACCTACGAGCAGTACTTC
CASSRDRTYEQYF
>.|.|TRBV19|10|TRBJ1-1
TGTGTGACAGGCCGTACTGAAGCTTTCTTT
CVTGRTEAFF
>.|.|TRBV4-1|14|TRBJ1-2
TGCGCCAGCAGCCAAGTACAGGGAATCTATGGCTACACCTTC
CASSQVQGIYGYTF
>.|.|TRBV7-8|15|TRBJ1-5
TGTGCCAGCAGTCATGGGACAACTAGCAATCAGCCCCAGCATTTT
CASSHGTTSNQPQHF
>TRBD1|few|TRBV5-1|15|TRBJ1-2
TGCGCCAGCAGCTTCGGACAGGGCCTCTCCTATGGCTACACCTTC
CASSFGQGLSYGYTF
>TRBD1|.|TRBV25-1|15|TRBJ1-6
TGTGCCAGCACCGGGACAGGTTTTTATAATTCACCCCTCCACTTT
CASTGTGFYNSPLHF
>.|.|TRBV14|15|TRBJ2-5
TGTGCCAGCAGCCAAGAGGTCCCGGGGAGCGAGACCCAGTACTTC
CASSQEVPGSETQYF
>.|.|TRBV19|11|TRBJ2-1
TGTGCCAGTAGTATAGGGAATGAGCAGTTCTTC
CASSIGNEQFF
>.|.|TRBV3-1/TRBV3-2|15|TRBJ1-2
TGTGCCAGCAGCCAAGGCAGGGAGGGGAACTATGGCTACACCTTC
CASSQGREGNYGYTF
>.|few|TRBV5-1|15|TRBJ1-4
TGCGCCAGCAGCTTGTTCGGTAGGGGTGATGAAAAACTGTTTTTT
CASSLFGRGDEKLFF
>.|once|TRBV27|13|TRBJ2-7
TGTGCCAGCAGTAGCGGACACGACTACGAGCAGTACTTC
CASSSGHDYEQYF
>.|once|TRBV11-3|14|TRBJ2-2
TGTGCCAGCAGCTCTCAAAGGGGCCGCGGGGAGCTGTTTTTT
CASSSQRGRGELFF
>.|few|TRBV29-1|14|TRBJ1-2
TGCAGCGTTGAAGAGTTCGGGCAGTTTTATGGCTACACCTTC
CSVEEFGQFYGYTF
>.|.|TRBV6-5|14|TRBJ1-5
TGTGCCAGCAGTTCACTACGGATCAATCAGCCCCAGCATTTT
CASSSLRINQPQHF
>TRBD2|.|TRBV20-1|15|TRBJ2-1
TGCAGTGCTAGTTACGAGCGGGGGGGCTACAATGAGCAGTTCTTC
CSASYERGGYNEQFF
>TRBD1|.|TRBV6-5|15|TRBJ1-2
TGTGCCAGCAGGACTGGGGGGACAGGGATCGTGGGCTACACCTTC
CASRTGGTGIVGYTF
>.|.|TRBV7-9|16|TRBJ1-5
TGTGCCAGCAGCTTATATAAGGGTAAGGGGAATCAGCCCCAGCATTTT
CASSLYKGKGNQPQHF
>TRBD2|.|TRBV10-2|15|TRBJ2-3
TGCGCCAGCAGTGATGCGCGGGGGGGCACAGATACGCAGTATTTT
CASSDARGGTDTQYF